The rows below give T cell receptor beta chains drawn from one sample of a study of cytomegalovirus exposure and HLA in healthy donors. The data were produced by immunoSEQ multiplex PCR, yet TCRdb's version contains in-frame clones alone and is incomplete. The repertoire holds about 140,000 clones, with about four fifths as singletons. Sequenced material: PBMCs. The receptors stem from a man in his forties in good health and CMV-seronegative. Both conserved end residues are part of each CDR3. Fields, in order: J gene, clone size, V gene, CDR3 length, D gene, CDR3 DNA, CDR3 protein. D genes are given only for firm matches. Size is omitted from some rows. Given values are once, few, many or a class for expanded clones.

>TRBJ2-4|-|TRBV6-4|16|TRBD1
TGTGCCAGCAAAAAACTTCAGGGGGTCGGCAAAAACATTCAGTACTTC
CASKKLQGVGKNIQYF
>TRBJ2-7|-|TRBV5-1|14|TRBD1
TGCGCCAGCTGTTACGGACAGGGGACCTACGAGCAGTACTTC
CASCYGQGTYEQYF
>TRBJ2-3|-|TRBV7-9|17|TRBD2
TGTGCCAGCAGCTCTAGACTAGCGGGGTTGGGTACAGATACGCAGTATTTT
CASSSRLAGLGTDTQYF
>TRBJ1-2|-|TRBV7-2|18|-
TGTGCCAGCAGCTTAGGAGCAGGCCGGACATTAGCTAACTATGGCTACACCTTC
CASSLGAGRTLANYGYTF
>TRBJ1-3|-|TRBV25-1|15|-
TGTGCCAGCAGTGAATGGGGAGGGTCTGGAAACACCATATATTTT
CASSEWGGSGNTIYF
>TRBJ2-2|once|TRBV7-2|14|-
TGTGCCAGCAGCGCACAGGGGAACACCGGGGAGCTGTTTTTT
CASSAQGNTGELFF
>TRBJ2-5|-|TRBV9|14|TRBD2
TGTGCCAGCAGCGTCGGGGGGGTCAAAGAGACCCAGTACTTC
CASSVGGVKETQYF
>TRBJ2-7|-|TRBV7-6|14|TRBD2
TGTGCCAGCAGGGAACTAGCGGGGACCTACGAGCAGTACTTC
CASRELAGTYEQYF
>TRBJ2-1|once|TRBV6-5|14|TRBD1
TGTGCCAGCAGGGAGGACAGGGGGTACAATGAGCAGTTCTTC
CASREDRGYNEQFF
>TRBJ2-7|-|TRBV11-2|13|TRBD1
TGTGCCAGCAGGCCAACAGGGGGCAACGAGCAGTACTTC
CASRPTGGNEQYF
>TRBJ2-1|-|TRBV7-7|17|-
TGTGCTAGCAGATCCGGGAGAGGGGGCCTGATTATCAATGAGCAGTTCTTC
CASRSGRGGLIINEQFF
>TRBJ2-5|-|TRBV19|16|-
TGTGCCAGTAGTAGCAAATGGGCAGGGATTTGGGAGACCCAGTACTTC
CASSSKWAGIWETQYF
>TRBJ2-7|-|TRBV19|14|TRBD1
TGTGCCAGCCAGGGGCCGGACAGGGGCTACGAGCAGTACTTC
CASQGPDRGYEQYF
>TRBJ2-3|-|TRBV30|14|TRBD2
TGTGCCTGGATAGCGGGGGCTAGCACAGATACGCAGTATTTT
CAWIAGASTDTQYF
>TRBJ1-5|-|TRBV6-5|13|-
TGTGCCAGCAGACGACAGAGCAATCAGCCCCAGCATTTT
CASRRQSNQPQHF
>TRBJ1-1|-|TRBV5-6|15|-
TGTGCCAGCAGCTTGGGACCACAGGTGGACACTGAAGCTTTCTTT
CASSLGPQVDTEAFF
>TRBJ2-7|-|TRBV6-1|13|-
TGTGCCAGCATCCGAACAGGGGAGGACGAGCAGTACTTC
CASIRTGEDEQYF
>TRBJ1-1|few|TRBV5-6|14|-
TGTGCCAGCAGCTTGAGGGGCAGGGCTAATGAAGCTTTCTTT
CASSLRGRANEAFF
>TRBJ2-7|few|TRBV10-2|14|-
TGCGCCAGCAGTGACCTACTAGGAACCTACGAGCAGTACTTC
CASSDLLGTYEQYF
>TRBJ2-7|-|TRBV19|14|-
TGTGCCAGTAGTCTTACATCCAGCTCCTACGAGCAGTACTTC
CASSLTSSSYEQYF
>TRBJ2-7|-|TRBV5-1|16|-
TGCGCCAGCAGCTTGGGTAGACGGGGAGTCGACAACGAGCAGTACTTC
CASSLGRRGVDNEQYF
>TRBJ2-3|-|TRBV29-1|14|TRBD2
TGCAGCGGATCTAGCGGGGGGGCTACGGGTACGCAGTATTTT
CSGSSGGATGTQYF
>TRBJ1-5|-|TRBV12-5|18|-
TGTGCTAGTGCCGAATTTCGGACAGCCCTGTATAGCAATCAGCCCCAGCATTTT
CASAEFRTALYSNQPQHF
>TRBJ2-7|-|TRBV7-2|13|-
TGTGCCAACGAGCTCCAGGGATCCTACGAGCAGTACTTC
CANELQGSYEQYF
>TRBJ2-7|once|TRBV6-5|14|TRBD2
TGTGCCAGCAAACCAGCGGGGGCCTTTTACGAGCAGTACTTC
CASKPAGAFYEQYF
>TRBJ1-1|-|TRBV7-9|13|-
TGTGCCAGCAGCCGGACAGCGAACACTGAAGCTTTCTTT
CASSRTANTEAFF
>TRBJ2-1|-|TRBV5-4|20|TRBD2
TGTGCCAGCAGTCTGGGGGGGACTAGCGGGGGTTTTAGCTCCTACAATGAGCAGTTCTTC
CASSLGGTSGGFSSYNEQFF
>TRBJ1-5|once|TRBV10-2|18|TRBD1
TGCGCCAGCAGTGAGTATCGGGACAGACTTTCGGGCAATCAGCCCCAGCATTTT
CASSEYRDRLSGNQPQHF
>TRBJ1-1|-|TRBV5-1|16|-
TGCGCCAGCAGCTTAACAGGCTCACCCTTGAACACTGAAGCTTTCTTT
CASSLTGSPLNTEAFF
>TRBJ1-4|few|TRBV6-1|14|TRBD1
TGTGCCAGCAGCGTCGACAGGGGGGGTGAAAAACTGTTTTTT
CASSVDRGGEKLFF
>TRBJ1-1|-|TRBV9|15|TRBD1
TGTGCCAGCAGCGTAACCCCAGGGGGAAACACTGAAGCTTTCTTT
CASSVTPGGNTEAFF
>TRBJ2-1|-|TRBV10-1|15|TRBD1
TGCGCCAGCAGCACGGACAGGGGGAGCTTTGGGGAGCAGTTCTTC
CASSTDRGSFGEQFF
>TRBJ1-4|few|TRBV6-6|11|-
TGTGCCAGCAGGGGCGGGGAAAAACTGTTTTTT
CASRGGEKLFF
>TRBJ1-5|-|TRBV27|10|-
TGTGCCAGCACCTATCAGCCCCAGCATTTT
CASTYQPQHF
>TRBJ1-2|-|TRBV5-6|17|-
TGTGCCAGCAGCTCCACTGGGCGGGGTAGTGCAGACTATGGCTACACCTTC
CASSSTGRGSADYGYTF
>TRBJ2-1|-|TRBV10-3|15|TRBD1
TGTGCCACCCAGCCGGGGGACAGGGGGCAAAATGAGCAGTTCTTC
CATQPGDRGQNEQFF
>TRBJ2-7|-|TRBV15|14|-
TGTGCCACCAGCAGACCCATCGGAGGGGTAGAGCAGTACTTC
CATSRPIGGVEQYF
>TRBJ2-3|-|TRBV27|13|TRBD1
TGTGCCAGCAGGTCGACAGGGGCCCATACGCAGTATTTT
CASRSTGAHTQYF
>TRBJ1-6|-|TRBV6-5|13|-
TGTGCCAGCAGCCCCCAGCAGGATTCACCCCTCCACTTT
CASSPQQDSPLHF
>TRBJ1-5|-|TRBV6-6|16|TRBD1
TGTGCCAGCAGTTGGGACAGGGGTACACGAGATCAGCCCCAGCATTTT
CASSWDRGTRDQPQHF
>TRBJ2-1|few|TRBV4-1|16|TRBD1
TGCGCCAGCAGCCAAGATTACAGGAGCAGGGGGCATGAGCAGTTCTTC
CASSQDYRSRGHEQFF
>TRBJ1-1|-|TRBV6-5|15|-
TGTGCCAGCAGTTACCAACCCACAGGGAACACTGAAGCTTTCTTT
CASSYQPTGNTEAFF
>TRBJ1-4|-|TRBV30|15|-
TGTGCCTGGAGGCAGCTGGGGGGTGTATACGAAAAACTGTTTTTT
CAWRQLGGVYEKLFF
>TRBJ1-4|-|TRBV7-2|14|-
TGTGCCAGCAGCTTATTAGGAGGGAATGAAAAACTGTTTTTT
CASSLLGGNEKLFF
>TRBJ2-7|-|TRBV5-1|14|TRBD1
TGCGCCAGCAGCTTCCCGGGACAGGGAGTCGAGCAGTACTTC
CASSFPGQGVEQYF
>TRBJ2-6|once|TRBV9|15|-
TGTGCCAGCAGCGCCCGACAGGCTGGGGCCAACGTCCTGACTTTC
CASSARQAGANVLTF
>TRBJ1-5|-|TRBV30|15|TRBD1
TGTGCCTGGAGTGTTGGGACAGAGCACGGTCAGCCCCAGCATTTT
CAWSVGTEHGQPQHF
>TRBJ1-1|-|TRBV28|14|-
TGTGCCAGCAGTTTATCCGGGGGGAACACTGAAGCTTTCTTT
CASSLSGGNTEAFF
>TRBJ1-4|-|TRBV6-6|14|-
TGTGCCAGTTCCATGACAGGACAAAATGAAAAACTGTTTTTT
CASSMTGQNEKLFF
>TRBJ1-1|-|TRBV6-1|15|TRBD1
TGTGCCAGCCGGCCGGCAGGGGGGTTGAACACTGAAGCTTTCTTT
CASRPAGGLNTEAFF
>TRBJ2-1|-|TRBV28|14|TRBD2
TGTGCCAGCAGCTCTTTAGCGGGATACAATGAGCAGTTCTTC
CASSSLAGYNEQFF
>TRBJ1-2|-|TRBV11-3|13|-
TGTGCCAGCAGCGGTCAGGGGAATGAGGGCTACACCTTC
CASSGQGNEGYTF
>TRBJ2-2|-|TRBV11-2|20|TRBD1
TGTGCCAGCAGCTTAGAATGGAAGGGGGGACAGGAACCGAACACCGGGGAGCTGTTTTTT
CASSLEWKGGQEPNTGELFF
>TRBJ1-1|-|TRBV6-5|15|-
TGTGCCAGCAGTTACTCCTGGGGGCAGAACACTGAAGCTTTCTTT
CASSYSWGQNTEAFF
>TRBJ1-1|-|TRBV7-9|13|-
TGTGCCAGCAGCTTCACAATGAACACTGAAGCTTTCTTT
CASSFTMNTEAFF